The T cell receptor beta chain described here comes from a study of T cell changes during pregnancy in multiple sclerosis. The germline V gene has CDR1 LNHNV and CDR2 YYDKDF (reference sequence). Trimming shortened V by 4 bases and J by 0 bases, and 12 bases separated the two germline ends. CDR3 length: 15 residues. Some clones are missing from TCRdb's copy, which holds only in-frame ones; the method was immunoSEQ multiplex PCR. This sample has about 40,000 clones, with approximately 94% found just once. The source material was peripheral blood, sampled in the third trimester of pregnancy. This receptor was taken from a female donor with multiple sclerosis, enrolled in a pregnancy study. The V and J genes are TRBV15 and TRBJ1-2; TRBD1 is a possible D gene (6 bases). CDR3 sequence (DNA): TGTGCCACCAGCAAGGAACAGGGAGCTAACTATGGCTACACCTTC. It codes for CATSKEQGANYGYTF. Using reference TRBV15 and TRBJ1-2 for the parts outside the CDR3, the full variable domain is DAMVIQNPRYQVTQFGKPVTLSCSQTLNHNVMYWYQQKSSQAPKLLFHYYDKDFNNEADTPDNFQSRRPNTSFCFLDIRSPGLGDTAMYLCATSKEQGANYGYTFGSGTRLTVV.